Described below is a single T cell receptor beta chain sequence and its context. Its antigen is undetermined. This sample stems from a study of T cells in Graves' hyperthyroidism and ophthalmopathy. Overall study results and limits: Most thyroid clonotypes expanded above 0.001 appeared in blood too. Onset of ophthalmopathy came a median approximately 6.8 months after the model predicted it.

Across 18 months, stable Graves' hyperthyroidism was marked by no progression to ophthalmopathy. Approximately 9.3 ml of fresh peripheral blood supplied the PBMCs. Germline CDR1 SQVTM, CDR2 ANQGSEA. This CDR3 has 11 residues. Trimming took off 6 bases at V and 4 bases at J, with 9 bases between the two ends. Amplified TCR beta CDR3 regions derived from RNA transcripts. The HTBI primer set served for first-round RT-PCR of the TCR CDR3. TCRdb called the multiplex PCR reads again in MiXCR, with one record for every CDR3 protein. Of more than 550,000 distinct CDR3 sequences listed, 17% are singletons. Sequences were obtained from blood. The receptor comes from a man in his forties or fifties with Graves' hyperthyroidism. The V and J genes are TRBV29-1 and TRBJ1-2; tentatively, D is TRBD1 (5 bases). CDR3 coding DNA: TGCAGCGTGGGGGAGGTCTATGGCTACACCTTC. Protein: CSVGEVYGYTF.